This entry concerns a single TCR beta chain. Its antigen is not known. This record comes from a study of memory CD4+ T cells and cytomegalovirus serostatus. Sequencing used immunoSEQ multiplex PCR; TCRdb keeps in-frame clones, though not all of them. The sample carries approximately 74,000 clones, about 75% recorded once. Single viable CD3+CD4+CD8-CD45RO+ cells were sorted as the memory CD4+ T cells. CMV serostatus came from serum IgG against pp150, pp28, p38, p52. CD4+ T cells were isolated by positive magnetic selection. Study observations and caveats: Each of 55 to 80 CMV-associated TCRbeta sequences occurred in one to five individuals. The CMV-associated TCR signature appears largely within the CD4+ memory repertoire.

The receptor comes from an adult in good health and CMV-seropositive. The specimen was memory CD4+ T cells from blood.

CDR3 protein: CASSYRGFRGNQPQHF. CDR3 bases: TGTGCCAGCAGTTACAGGGGGTTTAGGGGCAATCAGCCCCAGCATTTT. This chain links TRBV28 with TRBJ1-5; 8 nucleotides match TRBD1. The germline V gene encodes CDR1 MDHEN and CDR2 SYDVKM. The CDR3 totals 16 residues. Losses at the gene ends were 4 bases for V and 2 bases for J; bases not matched to a gene: 7.